This T cell receptor (beta chain) comes out of a study of CD8 T cells in ankylosing spondylitis. With V trimmed by 4 bases and J by 4 bases, 10 bases remained unmatched. CDR3 size: 17 residues. Germline V gene data show CDR1 as KGHDR and CDR2 as SFDVKD. Whole-study results and caveats: The study identified a TCR beta motif of several highly homologous variants that appeared characteristic of ankylosing spondylitis blood. Disease-linked clones bore a CD8+ phenotype and were relatively rare in peripheral blood.

About this clonotype itself: Its specificity is unknown.

TCRdb re-analysed the 5' RACE reads in MiXCR, keeping a single row per CDR3 protein. The sample includes approximately 400,000 distinct CDR3 sequences, roughly 27% of them seen just once. The V and J genes are TRBV24-1 and TRBJ2-3, with 10 bases fitting TRBD1. Sequencing used blood, either unsorted or a sorted T cell fraction (not recorded which). The source is a male donor with ankylosing spondylitis. The CDR3 spells CATSDHLRTGGPDTQYF. The CDR3 DNA is TGTGCCACCAGTGACCACCTAAGGACAGGGGGGCCAGATACGCAGTATTTT.